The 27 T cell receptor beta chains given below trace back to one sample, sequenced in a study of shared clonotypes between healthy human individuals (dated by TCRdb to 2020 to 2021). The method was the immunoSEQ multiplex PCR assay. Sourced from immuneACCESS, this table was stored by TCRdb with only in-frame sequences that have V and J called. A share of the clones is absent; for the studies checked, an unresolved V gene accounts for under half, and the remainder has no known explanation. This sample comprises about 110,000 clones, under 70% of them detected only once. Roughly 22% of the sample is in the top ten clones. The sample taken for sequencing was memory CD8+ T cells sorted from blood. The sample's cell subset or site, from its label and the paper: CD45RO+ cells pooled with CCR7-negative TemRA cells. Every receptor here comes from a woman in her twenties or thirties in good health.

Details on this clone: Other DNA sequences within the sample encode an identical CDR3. Here the CDR3 DNA reads TGTGCCAGCAGGGGACCAGAGCCCTACGAGCAGTACTTC. Its translation is CASRGPEPYEQYF. V usage is TRBV2 and J usage is TRBJ2-7; TRBD1 or TRBD2 may be the D gene (5 bases each). V was trimmed by 6 bases and J by 2 bases, leaving 11 bases between them. Germline loops: CDR1 SNHLY, CDR2 FYNNEI. CDR3 length: 13 amino acids.

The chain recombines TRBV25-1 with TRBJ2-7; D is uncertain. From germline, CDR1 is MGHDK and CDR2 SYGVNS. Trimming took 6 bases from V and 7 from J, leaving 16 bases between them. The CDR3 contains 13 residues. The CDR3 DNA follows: TGTGCCAGCAGCCGTCGACTGAGTGCGGAGCAGTACTTC. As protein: CASSRRLSAEQYF.

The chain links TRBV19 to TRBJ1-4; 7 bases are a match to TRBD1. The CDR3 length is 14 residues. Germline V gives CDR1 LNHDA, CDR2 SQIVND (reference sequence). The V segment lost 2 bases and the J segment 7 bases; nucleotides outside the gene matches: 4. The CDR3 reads CASSIQGEIEKLFF. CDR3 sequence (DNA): TGTGCCAGTAGTATACAGGGGGAGATTGAAAAACTGTTTTTT.

CDR3 DNA: TGTGCCAGCAGTTATAAGGGCTACACTGAAGCTTTCTTT. Translating it yields CASSYKGYTEAFF. The chain has TRBV27 and TRBJ1-1; unclear D gene. The CDR3 has 13 residues. CDR1 is MNHEY, CDR2 SMNVEV, per germline (reference sequence). Trimming left V 4 bases short and J 3 bases short, with 9 bases between.

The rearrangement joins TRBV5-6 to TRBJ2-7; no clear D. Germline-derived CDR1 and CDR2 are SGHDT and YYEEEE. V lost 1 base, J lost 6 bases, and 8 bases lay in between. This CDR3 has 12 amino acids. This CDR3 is CASSLQRVEQYF. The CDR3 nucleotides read TGTGCCAGCAGCTTGCAAAGGGTCGAGCAGTACTTC.

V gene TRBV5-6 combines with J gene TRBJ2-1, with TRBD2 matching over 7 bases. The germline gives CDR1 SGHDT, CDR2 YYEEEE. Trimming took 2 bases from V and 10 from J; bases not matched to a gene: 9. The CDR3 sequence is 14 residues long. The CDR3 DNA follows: TGTGCCAGCAGCTTTGGCCGCGGGAGATACGAGCAGTTCTTC. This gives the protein CASSFGRGRYEQFF.

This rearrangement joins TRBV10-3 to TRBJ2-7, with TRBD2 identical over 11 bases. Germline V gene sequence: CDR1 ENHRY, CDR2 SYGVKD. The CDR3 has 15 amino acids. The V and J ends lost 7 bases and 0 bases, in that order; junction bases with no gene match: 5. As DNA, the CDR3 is TGTGCCATCAATCCCGGACTAGCGGGCTCCTACGAGCAGTACTTC. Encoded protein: CAINPGLAGSYEQYF.

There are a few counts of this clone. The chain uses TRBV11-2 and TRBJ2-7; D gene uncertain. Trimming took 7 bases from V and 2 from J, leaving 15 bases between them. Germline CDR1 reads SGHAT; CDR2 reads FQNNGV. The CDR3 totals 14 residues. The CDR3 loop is CASTLTDPAYEQYF. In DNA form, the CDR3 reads TGTGCCAGCACCCTCACCGACCCAGCCTACGAGCAGTACTTC.

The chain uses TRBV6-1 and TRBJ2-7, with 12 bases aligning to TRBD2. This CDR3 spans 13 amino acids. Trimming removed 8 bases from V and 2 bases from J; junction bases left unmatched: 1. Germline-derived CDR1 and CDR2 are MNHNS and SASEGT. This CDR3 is CASLAGGPYEQYF. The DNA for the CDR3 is TGTGCCAGCCTAGCGGGAGGGCCCTACGAGCAGTACTTC.

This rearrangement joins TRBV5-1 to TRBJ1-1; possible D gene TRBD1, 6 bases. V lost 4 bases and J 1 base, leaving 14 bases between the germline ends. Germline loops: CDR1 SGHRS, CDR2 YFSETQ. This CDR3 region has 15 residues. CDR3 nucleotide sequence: TGCGCCAGCAGCCAGACGACAGGACCGAACACTGAAGCTTTCTTT. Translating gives CASSQTTGPNTEAFF.

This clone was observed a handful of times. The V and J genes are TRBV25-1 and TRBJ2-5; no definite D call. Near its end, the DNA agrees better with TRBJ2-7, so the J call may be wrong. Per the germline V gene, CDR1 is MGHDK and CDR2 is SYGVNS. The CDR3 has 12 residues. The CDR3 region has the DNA TGTGCCAGCAGTGTTGAGCAGAACGAGCAGTACTTC. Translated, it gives CASSVEQNEQYF.

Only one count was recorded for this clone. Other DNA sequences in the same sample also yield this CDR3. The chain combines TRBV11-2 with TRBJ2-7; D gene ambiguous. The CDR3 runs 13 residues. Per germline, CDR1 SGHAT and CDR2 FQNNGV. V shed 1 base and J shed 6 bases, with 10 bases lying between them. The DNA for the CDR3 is TGTGCCAGCAGCTTAGCTACGGGCGCCGAGCAGTACTTC. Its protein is CASSLATGAEQYF.

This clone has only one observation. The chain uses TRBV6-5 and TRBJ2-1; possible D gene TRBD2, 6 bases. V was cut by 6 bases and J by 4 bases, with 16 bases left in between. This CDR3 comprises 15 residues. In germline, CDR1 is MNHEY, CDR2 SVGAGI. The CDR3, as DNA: TGTGCCAGCAGGTTTGGGGGGAAGCCTTACAATGAGCAGTTCTTC. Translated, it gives CASRFGGKPYNEQFF.

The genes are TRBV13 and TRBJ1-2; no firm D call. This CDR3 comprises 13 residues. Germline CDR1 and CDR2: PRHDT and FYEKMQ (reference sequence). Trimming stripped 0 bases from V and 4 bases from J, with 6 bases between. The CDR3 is CASSLGGAYGYTF. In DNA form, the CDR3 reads TGTGCCAGCAGCTTAGGGGGCGCCTATGGCTACACCTTC. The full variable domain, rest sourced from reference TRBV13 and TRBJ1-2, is AAGVIQSPRHLIKEKRETATLKCYPIPRHDTVYWYQQGPGQDPQFLISFYEKMQSDKGSIPDRFSAQQFSDYHSELNMSSLELGDSALYFCASSLGGAYGYTFGSGTRLTVV.

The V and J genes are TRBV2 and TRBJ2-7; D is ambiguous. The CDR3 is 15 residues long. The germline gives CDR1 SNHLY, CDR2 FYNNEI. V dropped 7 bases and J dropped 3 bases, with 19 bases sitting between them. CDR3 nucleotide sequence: TGTGCCAGCAATCAGAGTCCAGGAAACCTCTACGAGCAGTACTTC. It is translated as CASNQSPGNLYEQYF.

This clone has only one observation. In DNA, the CDR3 is TGTGCCACCAGCAGAGATAATTCTGGAGAGGTGACCCAGTACTTC. Translated, it gives CATSRDNSGEVTQYF. The chain joins TRBV15 to TRBJ2-5; D is unresolved. The CDR3 totals 15 residues. Looked up from germline, CDR1 is LNHNV and CDR2 is YYDKDF (reference sequence). With 0 bases removed from V and 7 bases from J, the gap between germline ends came to 15 bases.

CDR3 region: CASKTYRGGEKLFF. CDR3 sequence (DNA): TGTGCCAGCAAAACGTACAGGGGGGGTGAAAAACTGTTTTTT. This chain uses TRBV28 with TRBJ1-4, with 8 bases lining up with TRBD1. V lost 7 bases and J lost 7; bases outside the gene matches: 8. The CDR3 sequence is 14 residues long. Germline CDR1 is MDHEN and CDR2 is SYDVKM.

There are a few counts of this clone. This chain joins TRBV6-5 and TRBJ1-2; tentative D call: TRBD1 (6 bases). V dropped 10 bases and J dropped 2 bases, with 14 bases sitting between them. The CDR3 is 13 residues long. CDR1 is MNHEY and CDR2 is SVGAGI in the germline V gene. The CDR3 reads CATHPQGNYGYTF. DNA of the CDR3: TGTGCCACCCACCCCCAGGGGAACTATGGCTACACCTTC.

The CDR3 loop reads CASSFGARETQYF. In DNA form, the CDR3 reads TGTGCCAGCAGCTTCGGGGCGAGGGAGACCCAGTACTTC. The rearrangement links TRBV7-3 to TRBJ2-5; D possibly uses TRBD1 or TRBD2 (5 bases each). Trimming removed 3 bases at V and 5 bases at J, with 10 bases between. The CDR3 runs to 13 residues. In germline, CDR1 is SGHTA, CDR2 FQGTGA.

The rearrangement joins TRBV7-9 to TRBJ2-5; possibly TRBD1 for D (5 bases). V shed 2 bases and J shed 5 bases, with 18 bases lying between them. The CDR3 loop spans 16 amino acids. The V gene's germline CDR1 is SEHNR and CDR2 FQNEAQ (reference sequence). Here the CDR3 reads CASSLPIGARTETQYF. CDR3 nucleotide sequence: TGTGCCAGCAGCTTACCCATAGGGGCGCGGACGGAGACCCAGTACTTC.

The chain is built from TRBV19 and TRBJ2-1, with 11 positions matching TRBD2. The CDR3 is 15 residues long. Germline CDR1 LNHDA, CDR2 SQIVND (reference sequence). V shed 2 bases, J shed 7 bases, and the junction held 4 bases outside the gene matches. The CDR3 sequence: CASSIILAGENEQFF. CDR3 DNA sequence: TGTGCCAGTAGTATAATACTAGCGGGAGAGAATGAGCAGTTCTTC.

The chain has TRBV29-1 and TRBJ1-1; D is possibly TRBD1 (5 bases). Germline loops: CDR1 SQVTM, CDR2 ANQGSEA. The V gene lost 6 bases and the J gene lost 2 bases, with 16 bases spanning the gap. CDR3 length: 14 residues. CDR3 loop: CSVGGLQGNTEAFF. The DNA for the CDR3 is TGCAGCGTAGGAGGTCTCCAGGGCAACACTGAAGCTTTCTTT.

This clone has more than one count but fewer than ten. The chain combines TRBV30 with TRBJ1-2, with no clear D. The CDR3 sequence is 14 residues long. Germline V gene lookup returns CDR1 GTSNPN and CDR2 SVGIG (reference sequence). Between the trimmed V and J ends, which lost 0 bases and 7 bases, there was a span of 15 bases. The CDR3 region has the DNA TGTGCCTGGAGTGTACCAGGTTTCTCTGGTGGCTACACCTTC. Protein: CAWSVPGFSGGYTF.

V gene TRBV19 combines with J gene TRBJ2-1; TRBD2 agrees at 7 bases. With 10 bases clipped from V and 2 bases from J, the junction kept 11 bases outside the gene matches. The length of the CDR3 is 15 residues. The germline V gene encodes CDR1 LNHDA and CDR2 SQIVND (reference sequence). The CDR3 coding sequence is TGTGCCACCTCCCCTGGAGCGGGGCCCTACAATGAGCAGTTCTTC. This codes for CATSPGAGPYNEQFF.

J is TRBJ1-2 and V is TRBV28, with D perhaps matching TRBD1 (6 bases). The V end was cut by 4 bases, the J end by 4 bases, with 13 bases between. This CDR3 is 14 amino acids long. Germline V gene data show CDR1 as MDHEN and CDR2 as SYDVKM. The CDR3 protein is CASSSPGQSYGYTF. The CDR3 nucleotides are TGTGCCAGCAGTTCCCCCGGACAGAGCTATGGCTACACCTTC.

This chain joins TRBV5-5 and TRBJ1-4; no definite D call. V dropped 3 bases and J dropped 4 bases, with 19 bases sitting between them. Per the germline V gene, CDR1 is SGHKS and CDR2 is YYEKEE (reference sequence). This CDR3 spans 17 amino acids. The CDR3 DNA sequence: TGTGCCAGCAGCTCGGCCCTTCGTCCGGGCGGTAATGAAAAACTGTTTTTT. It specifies CASSSALRPGGNEKLFF.

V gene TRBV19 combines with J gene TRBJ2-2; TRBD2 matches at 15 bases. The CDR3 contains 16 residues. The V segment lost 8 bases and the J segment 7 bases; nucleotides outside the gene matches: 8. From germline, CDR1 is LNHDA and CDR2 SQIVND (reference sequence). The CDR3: CASSGLAGGEDGELFF. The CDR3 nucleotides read TGTGCCAGTTCGGGACTAGCGGGAGGAGAAGACGGGGAGCTGTTTTTT.